Listed below are T cell receptor beta chains from one sample, sequenced in a study of blood T cell repertoires in COVID-19. Libraries were prepared by immunoSEQ multiplex PCR; TCRdb keeps only in-frame clonotypes and omits some of them. This table has around 310,000 clones, approximately 91% appearing once. The sequenced sample consisted of peripheral blood. These receptors originate from a woman in her sixties with acute or convalescent COVID-19. Both conserved end residues are part of each CDR3. D genes are given only for firm matches. Rows may omit the clone size; those that give it use once, few, many or a size class.

cdr3_aa	cdr3_nt	d_call	v_call	j_call	clone_size
CASVERTGWDSPLHF	TGTGCCAGCGTCGAGCGGACAGGGTGGGATTCACCCCTCCACTTT	TRBD1	TRBV2	TRBJ1-6	-
CASSPGFLNTEAFF	TGTGCCAGCAGTCCAGGGTTCCTGAACACTGAAGCTTTCTTT	-	TRBV6-5	TRBJ1-1	-
CASSPRGSGGASGELFF	TGTGCCAGCAGCCCCCGGGGTAGCGGGGGGGCCAGCGGGGAGCTGTTTTTT	TRBD2	TRBV14	TRBJ2-2	once
CASSYTGQRGYTF	TGTGCCAGCAGTTATACAGGTCAACGTGGCTACACCTTC	-	TRBV6-6	TRBJ1-2	-
CASSLVPGTGANTGELFF	TGCGCCAGCAGCTTGGTCCCCGGGACAGGGGCGAACACCGGGGAGCTGTTTTTT	TRBD1	TRBV5-1	TRBJ2-2	-
CASSYSIRQGNSPLHF	TGTGCCAGCAGTTACTCGATTCGACAGGGTAATTCACCCCTCCACTTT	TRBD1	TRBV6-6	TRBJ1-6	-
CASSNSGETEAFF	TGTGCCAGCAGCAACTCAGGGGAGACTGAAGCTTTCTTT	-	TRBV6-5	TRBJ1-1	-
CASSKLGGALEAFF	TGTGCCAGCAGCAAATTGGGGGGGGCTCTTGAAGCTTTCTTT	-	TRBV5-8	TRBJ1-1	-
CASSDSLSNQPQHF	TGTGCCAGCAGCGACAGTCTGAGCAATCAGCCCCAGCATTTT	-	TRBV2	TRBJ1-5	once
CASSAGTANQPQHF	TGTGCCAGCAGCGCCGGGACAGCCAATCAGCCCCAGCATTTT	TRBD1	TRBV5-4	TRBJ1-5	-
CASSSSAAGGREQFF	TGTGCCAGCAGCTCATCAGCAGCGGGAGGGCGAGAGCAGTTCTTC	TRBD2	TRBV13	TRBJ2-1	once
CASSQAPARGQVRSGNTIYF	TGTGCCAGCAGCCAAGCCCCGGCGAGGGGACAGGTACGCTCTGGAAACACCATATATTTT	TRBD1	TRBV4-2	TRBJ1-3	-
CASSPGGGWYGYTF	TGCGCCAGCAGCCCTGGCGGGGGCTGGTATGGCTACACCTTC	-	TRBV5-1	TRBJ1-2	-
CASRGGVGFESPLHF	TGTGCCAGCAGGGGGGGGGTGGGTTTTGAATCACCCCTCCACTTT	-	TRBV27	TRBJ1-6	-
CASSRLPGGISTDTQYF	TGTGCCAGCAGCCGACTCCCCGGGGGGATTAGCACAGATACGCAGTATTTT	TRBD2	TRBV7-9	TRBJ2-3	-
CSASSGHEQYF	TGCAGTGCTAGTTCTGGCCACGAGCAGTACTTC	-	TRBV20-1	TRBJ2-7	-
CASSYGRTGGNGYTF	TGTGCCAGCAGTTACGGGCGAACAGGGGGCAATGGCTACACCTTC	TRBD1	TRBV6-6	TRBJ1-2	-
CASETGPRELFF	TGTGCCAGCGAGACAGGGCCCAGGGAGCTGTTTTTT	TRBD1	TRBV3-1/TRBV3-2	TRBJ2-2	-
CASSSSDRGYNSPLHF	TGTGCCAGCAGCTCAAGCGACAGGGGATATAATTCACCCCTCCACTTT	TRBD1	TRBV9	TRBJ1-6	-
CASSYRRGNTEAFF	TGTGCCAGCAGTTACCGGCGGGGGAACACTGAAGCTTTCTTT	-	TRBV6-5	TRBJ1-1	-
CASSPGQGEVYEQYF	TGTGCCAGCTCACCGGGACAGGGGGAAGTTTACGAGCAGTACTTC	TRBD1	TRBV18	TRBJ2-7	-
CASSFKRTLAKNIQYF	TGTGCCAGCAGTTTTAAGCGGACCTTAGCCAAAAACATTCAGTACTTC	-	TRBV6-5	TRBJ2-4	once
CSASRPGDTNEQYF	TGCAGTGCTAGTAGGCCAGGGGATACCAACGAGCAGTACTTC	-	TRBV20-1	TRBJ2-7	-
CATMSGLNTGELFF	TGTGCCACCATGTCTGGGCTGAACACCGGGGAGCTGTTTTTT	-	TRBV24-1	TRBJ2-2	-
CASSLGAGGGTDTQYF	TGTGCCAGCAGCTTAGGGGCAGGGGGCGGCACAGATACGCAGTATTTT	TRBD1	TRBV7-9	TRBJ2-3	-